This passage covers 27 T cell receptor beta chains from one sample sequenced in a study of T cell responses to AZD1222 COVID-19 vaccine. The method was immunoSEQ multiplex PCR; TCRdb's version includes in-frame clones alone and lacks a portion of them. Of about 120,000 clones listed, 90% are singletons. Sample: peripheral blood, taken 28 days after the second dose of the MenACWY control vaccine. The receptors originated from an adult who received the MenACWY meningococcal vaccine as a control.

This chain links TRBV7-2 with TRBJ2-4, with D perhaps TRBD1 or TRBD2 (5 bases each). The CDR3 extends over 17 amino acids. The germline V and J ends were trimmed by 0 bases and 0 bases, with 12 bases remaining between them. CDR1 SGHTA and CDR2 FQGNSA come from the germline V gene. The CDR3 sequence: CASSLAGTPLAKNIQYF. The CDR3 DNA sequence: TGTGCCAGCAGCTTAGCAGGGACCCCCCTAGCCAAAAACATTCAGTACTTC.

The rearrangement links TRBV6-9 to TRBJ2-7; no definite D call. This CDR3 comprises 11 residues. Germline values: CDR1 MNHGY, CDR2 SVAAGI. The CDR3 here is CASNYLAEQYV. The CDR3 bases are TGTGCCAGCAATTATTTGGCCGAGCAGTACGTC.

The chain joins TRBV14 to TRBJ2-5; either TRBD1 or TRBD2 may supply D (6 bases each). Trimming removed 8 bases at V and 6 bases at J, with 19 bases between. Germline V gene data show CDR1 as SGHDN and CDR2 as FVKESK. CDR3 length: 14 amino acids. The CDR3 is CASGGIGGDKTQYF. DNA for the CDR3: TGTGCCAGCGGCGGGATCGGGGGCGATAAGACCCAGTACTTC.

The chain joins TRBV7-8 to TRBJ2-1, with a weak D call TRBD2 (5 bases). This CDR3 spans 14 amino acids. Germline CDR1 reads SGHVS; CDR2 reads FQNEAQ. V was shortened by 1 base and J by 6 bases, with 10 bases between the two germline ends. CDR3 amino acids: CASSLVFGLNEQFF. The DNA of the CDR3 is TGTGCCAGCAGCTTAGTATTCGGACTCAATGAGCAGTTCTTC.

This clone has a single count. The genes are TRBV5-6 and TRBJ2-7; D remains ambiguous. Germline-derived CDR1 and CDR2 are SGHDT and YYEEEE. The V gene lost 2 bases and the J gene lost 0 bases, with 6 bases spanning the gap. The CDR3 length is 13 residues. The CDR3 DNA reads TGTGCCAGCAGCTTTGGCCGCTCCTACGAGCAGTACTTC. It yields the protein CASSFGRSYEQYF.

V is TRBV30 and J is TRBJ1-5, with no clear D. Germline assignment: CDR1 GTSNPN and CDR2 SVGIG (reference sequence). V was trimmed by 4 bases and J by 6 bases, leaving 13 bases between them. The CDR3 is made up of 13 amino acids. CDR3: CAWNTIEGQPQHF. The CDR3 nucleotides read TGTGCCTGGAACACAATAGAGGGTCAGCCCCAGCATTTT.

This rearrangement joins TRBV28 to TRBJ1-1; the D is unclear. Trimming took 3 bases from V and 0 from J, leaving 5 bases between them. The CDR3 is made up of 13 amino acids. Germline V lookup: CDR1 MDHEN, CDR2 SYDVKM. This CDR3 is CASSFILNTEAFF. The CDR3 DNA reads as TGTGCCAGCAGTTTTATCCTGAACACTGAAGCTTTCTTT.

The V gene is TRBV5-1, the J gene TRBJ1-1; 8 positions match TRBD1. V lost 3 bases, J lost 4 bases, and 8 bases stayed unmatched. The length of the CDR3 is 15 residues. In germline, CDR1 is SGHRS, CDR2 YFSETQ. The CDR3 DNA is TGCGCCAGCAGCTCCCAGGGGGCTTCGACCACTGAAGCTTTCTTT. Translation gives CASSSQGASTTEAFF.

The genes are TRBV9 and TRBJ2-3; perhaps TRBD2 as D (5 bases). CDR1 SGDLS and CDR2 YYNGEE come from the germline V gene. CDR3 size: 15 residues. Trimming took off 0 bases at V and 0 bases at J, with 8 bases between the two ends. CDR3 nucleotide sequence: TGTGCCAGCAGCGTAGGAGGGTCTAGCACAGATACGCAGTATTTT. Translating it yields CASSVGGSSTDTQYF.

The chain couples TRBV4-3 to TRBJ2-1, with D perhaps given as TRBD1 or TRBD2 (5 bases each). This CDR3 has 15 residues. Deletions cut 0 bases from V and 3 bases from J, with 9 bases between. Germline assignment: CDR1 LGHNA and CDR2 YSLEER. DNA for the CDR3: TGCGCCAGCAGCCAAGACAGGGCGGGCTACAATGAGCAGTTCTTC. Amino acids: CASSQDRAGYNEQFF.

The CDR3 DNA reads TGTGCCAGCTCAGGGGTGATGAACACTGAAGCTTTCTTT. Translating it yields CASSGVMNTEAFF. This chain connects TRBV18 to TRBJ1-1; D call uncertain. The V and J ends lost 5 bases and 0 bases respectively, with 7 bases between them. Germline CDR1 KGHSH, CDR2 LQKENI. CDR3 length: 13 amino acids.

The CDR3 DNA is TGTGCCAGCAGCGGACAGGGAGAGGGCCAGCCCCAGCATTTT. The encoded protein is CASSGQGEGQPQHF. The chain is built from TRBV2 and TRBJ1-5, with TRBD1 matching 8 bases. The CDR3 spans 14 residues. Germline values: CDR1 SNHLY, CDR2 FYNNEI. After removal of 6 bases from V and 7 bases from J, the junction contained 8 bases not matched to a gene. The full variable domain, completed using reference TRBV2 and TRBJ1-5, is EPEVTQTPSHQVTQMGQEVILRCVPISNHLYFYWYRQILGQKVEFLVSFYNNEISEKSEIFDDQFSVERPDGSNFTLKIRSTKLEDSAMYFCASSGQGEGQPQHFGDGTRLSIL.

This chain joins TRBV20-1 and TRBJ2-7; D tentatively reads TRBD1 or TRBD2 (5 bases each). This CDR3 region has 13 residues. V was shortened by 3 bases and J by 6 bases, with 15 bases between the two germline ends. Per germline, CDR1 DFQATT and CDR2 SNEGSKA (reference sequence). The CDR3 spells CSASGDGAGEQYV. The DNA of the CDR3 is TGCAGTGCTAGTGGTGACGGGGCGGGCGAGCAGTACGTC.

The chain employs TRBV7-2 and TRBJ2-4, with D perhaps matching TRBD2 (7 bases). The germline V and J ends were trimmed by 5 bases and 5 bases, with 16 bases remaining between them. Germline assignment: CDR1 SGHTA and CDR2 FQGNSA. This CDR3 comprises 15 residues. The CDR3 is CASSGDPGGENIQYF. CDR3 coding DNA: TGTGCCAGCAGCGGGGACCCGGGGGGCGAAAACATTCAGTACTTC.

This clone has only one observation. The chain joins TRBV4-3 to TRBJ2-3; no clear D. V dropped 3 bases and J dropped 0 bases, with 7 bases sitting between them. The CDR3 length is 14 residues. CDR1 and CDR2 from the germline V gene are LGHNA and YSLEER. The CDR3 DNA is TGCGCCAGCAGCCATCTACCAAGCACAGATACGCAGTATTTT. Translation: CASSHLPSTDTQYF.

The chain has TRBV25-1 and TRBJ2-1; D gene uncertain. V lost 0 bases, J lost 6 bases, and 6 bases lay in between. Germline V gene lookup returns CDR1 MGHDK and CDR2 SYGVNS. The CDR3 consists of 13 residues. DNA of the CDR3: TGTGCCAGCAGTGAATATGTCGGCAATGAGCAGTTCTTC. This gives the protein CASSEYVGNEQFF.

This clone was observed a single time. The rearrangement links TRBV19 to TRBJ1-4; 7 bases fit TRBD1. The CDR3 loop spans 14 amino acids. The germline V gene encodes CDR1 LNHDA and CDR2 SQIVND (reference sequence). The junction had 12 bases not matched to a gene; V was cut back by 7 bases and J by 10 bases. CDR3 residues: CASNNLARTGKLFF. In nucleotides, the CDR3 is TGTGCCAGTAATAACCTCGCGCGGACAGGAAAACTGTTTTTT.

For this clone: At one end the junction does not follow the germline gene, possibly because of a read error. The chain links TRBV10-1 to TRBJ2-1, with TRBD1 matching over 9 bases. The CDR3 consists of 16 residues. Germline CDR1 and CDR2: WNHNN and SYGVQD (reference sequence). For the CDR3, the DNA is TGCGCCCGCAGTGGACCCGACAGGGGGAAGTACAATGAGCAGTTCTTC. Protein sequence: CARSGPDRGKYNEQFF.

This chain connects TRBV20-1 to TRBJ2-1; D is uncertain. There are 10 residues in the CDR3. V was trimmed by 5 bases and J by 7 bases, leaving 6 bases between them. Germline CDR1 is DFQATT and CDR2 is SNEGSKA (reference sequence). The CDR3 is CSAVGNEQFF. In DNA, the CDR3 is TGCAGTGCTGTTGGTAATGAGCAGTTCTTC.

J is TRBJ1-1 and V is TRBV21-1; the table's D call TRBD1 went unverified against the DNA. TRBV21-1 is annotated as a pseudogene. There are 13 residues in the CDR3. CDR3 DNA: TGTGCCAGCAGCAAACAGACAAGAACTGAAGCTTTCTTT. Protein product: CASSKQTRTEAFF.

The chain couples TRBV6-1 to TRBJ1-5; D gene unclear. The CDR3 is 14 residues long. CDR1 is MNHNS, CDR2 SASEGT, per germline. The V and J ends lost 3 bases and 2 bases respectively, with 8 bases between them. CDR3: CASSEGKGNQPQHF. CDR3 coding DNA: TGTGCCAGCAGTGAGGGAAAGGGCAATCAGCCCCAGCATTTT.

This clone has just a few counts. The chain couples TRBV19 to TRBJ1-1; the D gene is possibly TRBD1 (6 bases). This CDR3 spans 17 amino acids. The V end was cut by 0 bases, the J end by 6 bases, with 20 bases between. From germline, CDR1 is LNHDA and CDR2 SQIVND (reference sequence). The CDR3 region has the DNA TGTGCCAGTAGTATAGACTTGGGGGGGCAATCAGTCCCTGAAGCTTTCTTT. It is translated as CASSIDLGGQSVPEAFF.

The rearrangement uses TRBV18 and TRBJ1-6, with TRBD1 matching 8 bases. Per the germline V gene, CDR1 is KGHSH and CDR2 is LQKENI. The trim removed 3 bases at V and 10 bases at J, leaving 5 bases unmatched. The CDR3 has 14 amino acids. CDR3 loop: CASSPGTGYSPLHF. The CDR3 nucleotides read TGTGCCAGCTCACCCGGGACAGGATACTCACCCCTCCACTTT.

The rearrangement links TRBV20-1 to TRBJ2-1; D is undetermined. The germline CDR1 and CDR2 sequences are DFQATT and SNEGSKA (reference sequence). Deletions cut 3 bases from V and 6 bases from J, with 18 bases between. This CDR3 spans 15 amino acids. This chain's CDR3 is CSASDNRQSSNEQFF. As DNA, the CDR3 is TGCAGTGCTAGTGATAACCGTCAAAGCTCCAATGAGCAGTTCTTC.

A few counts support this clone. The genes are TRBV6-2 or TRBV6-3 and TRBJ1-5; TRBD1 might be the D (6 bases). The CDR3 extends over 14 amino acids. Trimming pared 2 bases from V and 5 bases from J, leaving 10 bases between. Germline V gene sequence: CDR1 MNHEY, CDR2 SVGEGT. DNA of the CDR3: TGTGCCAGCAGTTACGGGACAAATTATCAGCCCCAGCATTTT. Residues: CASSYGTNYQPQHF.

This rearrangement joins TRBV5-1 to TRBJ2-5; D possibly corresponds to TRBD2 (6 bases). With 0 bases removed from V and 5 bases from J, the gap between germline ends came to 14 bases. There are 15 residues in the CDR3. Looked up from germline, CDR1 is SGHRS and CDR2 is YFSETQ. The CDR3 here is CASSLALEGRETQYF. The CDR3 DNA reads TGCGCCAGCAGCTTGGCCTTGGAGGGAAGGGAGACCCAGTACTTC.

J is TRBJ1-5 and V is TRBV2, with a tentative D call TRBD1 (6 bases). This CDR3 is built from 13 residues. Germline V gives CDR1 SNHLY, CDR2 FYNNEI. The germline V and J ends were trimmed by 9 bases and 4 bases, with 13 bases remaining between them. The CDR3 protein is CASTAGENQPQHF. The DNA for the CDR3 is TGTGCCAGTACAGCAGGGGAAAATCAGCCCCAGCATTTT.